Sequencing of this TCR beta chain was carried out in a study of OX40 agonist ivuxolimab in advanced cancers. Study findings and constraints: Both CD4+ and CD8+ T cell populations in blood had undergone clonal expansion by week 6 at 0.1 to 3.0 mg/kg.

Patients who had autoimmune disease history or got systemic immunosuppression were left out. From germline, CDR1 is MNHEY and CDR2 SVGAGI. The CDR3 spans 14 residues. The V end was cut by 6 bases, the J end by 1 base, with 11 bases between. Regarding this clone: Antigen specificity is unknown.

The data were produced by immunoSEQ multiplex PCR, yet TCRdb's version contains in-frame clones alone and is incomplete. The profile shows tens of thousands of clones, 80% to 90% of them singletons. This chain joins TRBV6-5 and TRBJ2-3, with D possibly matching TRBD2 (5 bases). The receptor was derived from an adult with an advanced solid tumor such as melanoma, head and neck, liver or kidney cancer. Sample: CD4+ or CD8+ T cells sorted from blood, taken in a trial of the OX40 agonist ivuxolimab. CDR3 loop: CASSSCGRTDTQYF. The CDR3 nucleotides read TGTGCCAGCAGCTCATGCGGGCGCACAGATACGCAGTATTTT.